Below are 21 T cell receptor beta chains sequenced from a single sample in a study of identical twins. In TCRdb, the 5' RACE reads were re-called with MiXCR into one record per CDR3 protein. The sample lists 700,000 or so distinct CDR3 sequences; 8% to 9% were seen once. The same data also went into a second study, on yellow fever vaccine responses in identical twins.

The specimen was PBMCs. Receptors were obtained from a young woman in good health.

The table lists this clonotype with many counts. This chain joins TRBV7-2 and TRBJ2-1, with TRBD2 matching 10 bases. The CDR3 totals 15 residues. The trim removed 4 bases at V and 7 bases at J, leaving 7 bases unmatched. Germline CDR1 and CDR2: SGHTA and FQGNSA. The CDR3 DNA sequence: TGTGCCAGCAGCTCAACTAGCGGGGTCAGTAATGAGCAGTTCTTC. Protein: CASSSTSGVSNEQFF.

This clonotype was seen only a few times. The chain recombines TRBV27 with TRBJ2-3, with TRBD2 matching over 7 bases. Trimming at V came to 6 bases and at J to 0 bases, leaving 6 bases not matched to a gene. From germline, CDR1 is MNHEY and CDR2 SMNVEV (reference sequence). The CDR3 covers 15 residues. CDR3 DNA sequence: TGTGCCAGCAGCCCCCGGCGGGGGAGCACAGATACGCAGTATTTT. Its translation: CASSPRRGSTDTQYF.

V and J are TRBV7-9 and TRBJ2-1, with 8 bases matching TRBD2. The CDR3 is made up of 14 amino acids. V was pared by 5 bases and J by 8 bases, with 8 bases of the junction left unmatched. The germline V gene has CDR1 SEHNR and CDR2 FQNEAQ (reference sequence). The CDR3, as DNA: TGTGCCAGCAGCCCCCTCGGGGGGGGCGATGAGCAGTTCTTC. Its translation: CASSPLGGGDEQFF.

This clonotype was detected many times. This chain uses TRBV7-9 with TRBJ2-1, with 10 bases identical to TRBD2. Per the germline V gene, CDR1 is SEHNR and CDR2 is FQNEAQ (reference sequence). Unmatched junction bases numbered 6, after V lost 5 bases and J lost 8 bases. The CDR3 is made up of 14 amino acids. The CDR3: CASSLSGGADEQFF. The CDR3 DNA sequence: TGTGCCAGCAGCCTAAGCGGGGGGGCTGATGAGCAGTTCTTC.

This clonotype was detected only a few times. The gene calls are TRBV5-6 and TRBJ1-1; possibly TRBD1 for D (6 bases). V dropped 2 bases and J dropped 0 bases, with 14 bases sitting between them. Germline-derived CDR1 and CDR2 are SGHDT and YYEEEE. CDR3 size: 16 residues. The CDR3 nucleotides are TGTGCCAGCAGCTTCTGGGGGGCTCAGTTGAACACTGAAGCTTTCTTT. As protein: CASSFWGAQLNTEAFF. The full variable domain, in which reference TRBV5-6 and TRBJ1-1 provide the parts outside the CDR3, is DAGVTQSPTHLIKTRGQQVTLRCSPKSGHDTVSWYQQALGQGPQFIFQYYEEEERQRGNFPDRFSGHQFPNYSSELNVNALLLGDSALYLCASSFWGAQLNTEAFFGQGTRLTVV.

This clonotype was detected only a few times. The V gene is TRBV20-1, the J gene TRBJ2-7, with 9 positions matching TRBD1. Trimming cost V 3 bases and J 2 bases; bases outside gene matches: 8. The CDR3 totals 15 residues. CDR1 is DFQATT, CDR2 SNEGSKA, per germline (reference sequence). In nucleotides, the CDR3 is TGCAGTGCTAGCGAAGGGGACAGGGTCGCCTACGAGCAGTACTTC. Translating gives CSASEGDRVAYEQYF.

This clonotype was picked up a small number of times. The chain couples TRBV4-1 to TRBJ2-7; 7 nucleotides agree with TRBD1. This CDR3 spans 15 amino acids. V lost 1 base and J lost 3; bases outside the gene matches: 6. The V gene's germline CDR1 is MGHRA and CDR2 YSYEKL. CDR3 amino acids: CASSQGQGLGYEQYF. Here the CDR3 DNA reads TGCGCCAGCAGCCAAGGACAGGGTTTGGGCTACGAGCAGTACTTC.

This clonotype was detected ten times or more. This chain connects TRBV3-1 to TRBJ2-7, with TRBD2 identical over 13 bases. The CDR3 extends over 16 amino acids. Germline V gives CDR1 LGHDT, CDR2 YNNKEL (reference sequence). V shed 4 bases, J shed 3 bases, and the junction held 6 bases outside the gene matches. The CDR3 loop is CASSLGRTSGSYEQYF. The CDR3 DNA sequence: TGTGCCAGCAGCCTAGGCCGGACTAGCGGGAGCTACGAGCAGTACTTC.

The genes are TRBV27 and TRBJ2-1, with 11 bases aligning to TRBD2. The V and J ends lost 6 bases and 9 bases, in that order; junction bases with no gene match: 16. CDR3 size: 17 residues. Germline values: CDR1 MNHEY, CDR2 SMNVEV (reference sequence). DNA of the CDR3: TGTGCCAGCAGATCACCCTTGACTAGCGGGGAAGAGGGTGAGCAGTTCTTC. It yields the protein CASRSPLTSGEEGEQFF.

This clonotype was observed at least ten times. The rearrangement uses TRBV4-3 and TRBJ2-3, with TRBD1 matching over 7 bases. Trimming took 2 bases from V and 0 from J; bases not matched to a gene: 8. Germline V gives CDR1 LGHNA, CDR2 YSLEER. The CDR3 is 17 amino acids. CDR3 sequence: CASSQSIDRASTDTQYF. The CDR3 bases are TGCGCCAGCAGCCAAAGTATAGACAGGGCAAGCACAGATACGCAGTATTTT.

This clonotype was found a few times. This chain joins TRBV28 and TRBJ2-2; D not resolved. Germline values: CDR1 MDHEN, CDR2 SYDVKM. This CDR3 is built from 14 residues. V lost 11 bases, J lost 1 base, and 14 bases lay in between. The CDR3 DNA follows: TGTGCCTCCCCCAAGCCGGGGAACACCGGGGAGCTGTTTTTT. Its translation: CASPKPGNTGELFF.

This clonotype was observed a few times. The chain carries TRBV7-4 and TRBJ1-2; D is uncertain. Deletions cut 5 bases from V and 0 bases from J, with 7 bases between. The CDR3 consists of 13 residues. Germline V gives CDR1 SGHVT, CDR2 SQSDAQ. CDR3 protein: CASSRPTNYGYTF. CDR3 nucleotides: TGTGCCAGCAGCCGACCTACTAACTATGGCTACACCTTC.

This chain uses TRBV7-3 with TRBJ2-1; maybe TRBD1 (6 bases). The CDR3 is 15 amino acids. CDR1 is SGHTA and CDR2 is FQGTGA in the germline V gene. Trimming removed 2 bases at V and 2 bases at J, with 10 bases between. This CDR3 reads CASSLLGAAYNEQFF. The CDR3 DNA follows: TGTGCCAGCAGCTTACTGGGGGCGGCCTACAATGAGCAGTTCTTC.

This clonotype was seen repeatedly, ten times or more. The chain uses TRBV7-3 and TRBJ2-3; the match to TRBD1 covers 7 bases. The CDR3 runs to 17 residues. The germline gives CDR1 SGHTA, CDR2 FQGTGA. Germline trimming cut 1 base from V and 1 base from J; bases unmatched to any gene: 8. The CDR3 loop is CASSLIPLGQRTDTQYF. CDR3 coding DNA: TGTGCCAGCAGCTTAATTCCCCTGGGACAGCGCACAGATACGCAGTATTTT.

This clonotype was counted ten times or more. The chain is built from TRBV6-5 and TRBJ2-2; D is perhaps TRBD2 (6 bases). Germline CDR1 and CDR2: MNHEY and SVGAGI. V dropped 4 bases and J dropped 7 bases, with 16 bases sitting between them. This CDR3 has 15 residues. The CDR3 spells CASSSFREQYGELFF. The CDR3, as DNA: TGTGCCAGCAGTTCTTTCCGGGAGCAATACGGGGAGCTGTTTTTT.

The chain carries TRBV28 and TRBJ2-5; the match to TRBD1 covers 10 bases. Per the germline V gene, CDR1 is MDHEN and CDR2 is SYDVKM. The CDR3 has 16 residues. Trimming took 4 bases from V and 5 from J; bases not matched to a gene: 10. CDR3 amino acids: CASSSPPGQGGETQYF. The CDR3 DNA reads TGTGCCAGCAGTTCTCCCCCCGGACAGGGGGGTGAGACCCAGTACTTC.

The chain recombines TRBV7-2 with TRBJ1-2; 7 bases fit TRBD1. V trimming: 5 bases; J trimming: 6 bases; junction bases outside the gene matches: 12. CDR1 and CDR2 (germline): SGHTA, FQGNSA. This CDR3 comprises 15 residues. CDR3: CASSPRTGQGHGYTF. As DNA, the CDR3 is TGTGCCAGCAGCCCACGGACAGGCCAGGGTCATGGCTACACCTTC.

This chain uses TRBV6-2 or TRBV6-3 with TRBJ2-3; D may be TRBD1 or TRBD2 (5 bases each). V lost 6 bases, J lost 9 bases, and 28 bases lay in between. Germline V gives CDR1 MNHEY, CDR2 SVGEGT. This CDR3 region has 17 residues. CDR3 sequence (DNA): TGTGCCAGCAGGGATCCACTTGCGGATCTGGGGGACGGGACGCAGTATTTT. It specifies CASRDPLADLGDGTQYF.

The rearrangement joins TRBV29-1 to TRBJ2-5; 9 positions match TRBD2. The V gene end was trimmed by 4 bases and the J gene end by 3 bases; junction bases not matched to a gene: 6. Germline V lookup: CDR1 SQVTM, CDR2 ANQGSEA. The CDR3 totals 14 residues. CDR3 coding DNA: TGCAGCGTTGTAGGACTAGCGAGTAAAGAGACCCAGTACTTC. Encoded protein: CSVVGLASKETQYF.

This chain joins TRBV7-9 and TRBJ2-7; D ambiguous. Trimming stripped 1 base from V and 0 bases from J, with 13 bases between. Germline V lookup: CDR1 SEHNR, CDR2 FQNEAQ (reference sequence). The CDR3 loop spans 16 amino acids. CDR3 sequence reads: CASSLVGGSLSYEQYF. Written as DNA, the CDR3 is TGTGCCAGCAGCTTAGTAGGCGGAAGCCTCTCCTACGAGCAGTACTTC.

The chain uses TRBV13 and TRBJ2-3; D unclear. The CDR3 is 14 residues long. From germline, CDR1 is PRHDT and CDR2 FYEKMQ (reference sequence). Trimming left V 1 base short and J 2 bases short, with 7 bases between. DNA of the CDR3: TGTGCCAGCAGCTTAGCCATTTACACAGATACGCAGTATTTT. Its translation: CASSLAIYTDTQYF.